This T cell receptor beta chain was profiled in a study of blood T cell repertoires in COVID-19. The CDR3 is made up of 14 amino acids. V lost 7 bases to trimming and J lost 3 bases, with 17 bases between them. In germline, CDR1 is SGHKS, CDR2 YYEKEE (reference sequence). The age range of participants was roughly 18 to 90 years, with residence in about two dozen US areas. Allocation to cohorts depended on clinical history reported by the participants. Two negative PCRs, clearance, or symptom resolution were required of recovered Cohort 3 donors. Profiling relied on immunoSEQ multiplex PCR, and the TCRdb table lists in-frame clones only, not all of them. The table shows about 300,000 clones, with around 84% occurring only once.

Sequenced sample: PBMCs or T cells enriched from blood (not recorded which). The sequence was collected from a woman aged 45-65 years who had recovered from COVID-19. The chain has TRBV5-5 and TRBJ2-7; D perhaps matches TRBD2 (7 bases). Written as DNA, the CDR3 is TGTGCCAGCCTAGGGGGGGTGAGAGGCTACGAGCAGTACTTC. Encoded protein: CASLGGVRGYEQYF.